This T cell receptor (beta chain) was sequenced in a study of breast tumors, draining lymph nodes, adjacent tissues (dated by TCRdb to between 2015 and 2016). About the investigation overall: Breast cancer patients provided tumor, adjacent nontumor tissue and axillary lymph nodes, and the study compared the TCR beta repertoires across these three sources. The study aimed to assess the relationships and possible T-cell exchange between tumor, surrounding tissue and draining lymph node repertoires in human breast cancer.

The CDR3 has 11 amino acids, counting the end cysteine and phenylalanine. Kept here is only the CDR3 DNA, which spans 33 bases and is read in frame from base 1. Overall study outcomes, separate from this receptor: The conclusion that tumor T cells originate in lymph nodes was presented as consistent with a hypothesis rather than as directly demonstrated. The similarity between tumor and nontumor tissue repertoires was significantly greater in luminal-like breast cancer than in basal-like breast cancer. Tumor T-cell repertoires showed less diversity than lymph node repertoires and more diversity than nontumor tissue repertoires, and tumor T-cell repertoires showed preferential V and J gene usage. The data were considered consistent with the idea that most tumor T cells come from the lymph node and then expand in tumor tissue.

A word on this clonotype: The clone's antigen remains unknown. Relative to the germline gene, one junction end is altered; a read error may explain this.

These reads were obtained on an Illumina HiSeq 2000. Multiplex PCR amplification was used to generate the TCR beta chain libraries. The amplified TCR beta chain products were analyzed by high-throughput sequencing. The public sequencing data were trimmed at Q25 with fastp and processed into clonotypes with MiXCR by TCRdb, which kept only in-frame beta chains. Duplicate CDR3 protein sequences are folded into a single record with the most common DNA and genes. The sample yields around 190,000 distinct CDR3 sequences; about 33% were counted once. Around 4% of the sample is in the top ten clones. Lymph node samples came from the axillary draining lymph nodes of breast cancer patients.

The chain employs TRBV12-3 or TRBV12-4 and TRBJ1-4; no D gene call is confident. Material: axillary lymph node tissue. The TCR sequence derives from a female donor with breast cancer. Some clones in this sample may be carry-over from other donors' samples. In nucleotide form, the sequence is TGCGCCAGCAGTAAGAATGAAAAACTGCTTTTT. Its protein product is CASSKNEKLLF.